Reported below is one T cell receptor beta chain. This specimen comes from a study of blood T cell repertoires in COVID-19. Background on the study: The United States, Italy and Spain were the sources of the acute and convalescent COVID-19 samples. The analysed material was cDNA or gDNA that came from T cells, B-cell-depleted T cells, or PBMCs.

Trimming removed 4 bases at V and 0 bases at J, with 11 bases between. Germline V gives CDR1 KGHDR, CDR2 SFDVKD. The CDR3 spans 15 residues. Original processing notes: Amplified reference gene primers provided the basis for estimating nucleated cell counts. This table comes from immunoSEQ multiplex PCR, and its TCRdb copy is limited to in-frame clones, with some not included. V and J calls plus clone size are reproduced from that table; the DNA served to infer D and trimming. This table has some 110,000 clones, 82% appearing once. Material: peripheral blood. This clonotype originated in a woman in her 70s with acute or convalescent COVID-19. The V call is TRBV24-1, the J call TRBJ1-2; D is perhaps TRBD1 (5 bases). The CDR3 spells CATSEGHSTNYGYTF. The CDR3 DNA reads as TGTGCCACCAGTGAAGGACACAGCACTAACTATGGCTACACCTTC.